The rows below give T cell receptor beta chains drawn from one sample of a study of immune cell composition in non-small cell lung cancer. Libraries were prepared by immunoSEQ multiplex PCR; TCRdb keeps only in-frame clonotypes and omits some of them. The sample includes 3,200 or so clones, 60% to 85% of them seen just once. Sequenced: lung tumor tissue. The source is a human donor with non-small cell lung cancer. CDR3s include the opening cysteine and the closing phenylalanine or tryptophan. D genes are given only for firm matches. Size is omitted from some rows. Given values are once, few, many or a class for expanded clones.

D	size	V	J	CDR3	DNA
.	.	TRBV10-3	TRBJ1-5	CAISGDSGRNNQPQHF	TGTGCCATCAGTGGCGACTCAGGGAGGAACAATCAGCCCCAGCATTTT
.	.	TRBV6-6	TRBJ2-4	CASSTETELGIQYF	TGTGCCAGCAGTACCGAGACAGAATTGGGCATTCAGTACTTC
.	.	TRBV11-2	TRBJ2-1	CASSLRRTTGSTNEQFF	TGTGCCAGCAGCTTACGAAGGACAACAGGTAGTACCAATGAGCAGTTCTTC
.	.	TRBV19	TRBJ1-6	CASSITGHLNSPLHF	TGTGCCAGTAGTATAACGGGACACCTTAATTCACCCCTCCACTTT
.	.	TRBV5-1	TRBJ2-3	CASSSMTGSSTDTQYF	TGCGCCAGCAGCTCAATGACTGGCAGTAGCACAGATACGCAGTATTTT
TRBD1	.	TRBV5-4	TRBJ1-3	CASSLAGQGWNTIYF	TGTGCCAGCAGCTTGGCGGGACAGGGATGGAACACCATATATTTT
.	.	TRBV5-1	TRBJ2-7	CASSLGGVAHEQYF	TGCGCCAGCAGCTTAGGGGGAGTAGCCCACGAGCAGTACTTC
TRBD2	.	TRBV2	TRBJ2-7	CASSLWEGLAMGEQYF	TGTGCCAGCAGCCTGTGGGAGGGACTAGCAATGGGCGAGCAGTACTTC
.	few	TRBV11-2	TRBJ1-1	CASSKTGYTEAFF	TGTGCCAGCAGCAAAACAGGGTACACTGAAGCTTTCTTT
TRBD1	.	TRBV6-4	TRBJ2-7	CASSPEGAGEQYF	TGTGCCAGCAGTCCTGAGGGGGCTGGAGAGCAGTACTTC
.	.	TRBV5-1	TRBJ1-2	CASSFGVYYGYTF	TGCGCCAGCAGCTTCGGGGTCTACTATGGCTACACCTTC
TRBD2	.	TRBV4-1	TRBJ2-7	CASSLGLAGPYEQYF	TGCGCCAGCAGTCTGGGACTAGCGGGCCCCTACGAGCAGTACTTC
.	.	TRBV2	TRBJ1-1	CASKAGMDTEAFF	TGTGCCAGCAAGGCGGGAATGGACACTGAAGCTTTCTTT
.	.	TRBV11-2	TRBJ1-2	CASSLIRGWNYGYTF	TGTGCCAGCAGCTTAATCAGGGGTTGGAACTATGGCTACACCTTC
TRBD1	.	TRBV14	TRBJ2-2	CASSHLSRDRAGELFF	TGTGCCAGCAGCCACCTAAGCCGGGACAGGGCTGGGGAGCTGTTTTTT
TRBD1	.	TRBV4-1	TRBJ2-7	CASSQAFPRTGWYEQYF	TGCGCCAGCAGCCAAGCCTTTCCCCGGACAGGGTGGTACGAGCAGTACTTC
.	.	TRBV21-1	TRBJ2-7	CASTKARGLIHEQYF	TGTGCCAGCACCAAGGCACGGGGGTTAATCCACGAGCAGTACTTC
.	few	TRBV19	TRBJ1-2	CASSIVGPRYGYTF	TGTGCCAGTAGTATCGTGGGGCCGCGCTATGGCTACACCTTC
.	.	TRBV19	TRBJ1-1	CASRRGSVNTEAFF	TGTGCCAGTAGAAGAGGGTCGGTGAACACTGAAGCTTTCTTT
.	.	TRBV11-1	TRBJ2-7	CASSYGRGSYEQYF	TGTGCCAGCAGTTATGGGCGGGGTTCGTACGAGCAGTACTTC
.	.	TRBV28	TRBJ1-5	CASTGPGSLNQPQHF	TGTGCCAGCACTGGCCCAGGCTCCCTCAATCAGCCCCAGCATTTT
TRBD2	.	TRBV6-4	TRBJ2-7	CASSDSLAVRGHEQYF	TGTGCCAGCAGTGACTCCCTAGCGGTAAGGGGCCACGAGCAGTACTTC
.	.	TRBV5-4	TRBJ2-5	CASSLGSQFQETQYF	TGTGCCAGCAGCTTGGGGTCCCAGTTCCAAGAGACCCAGTACTTC
.	.	TRBV6-1	TRBJ2-3	CASSEALLGDIRINTDTQYF	TGTGCCAGCAGTGAAGCGCTTCTAGGGGACATTCGAATTAACACAGATACGCAGTATTTT
.	.	TRBV20-1	TRBJ1-2	CSASDRGYTF	TGCAGTGCATCCGACAGAGGCTACACCTTC
TRBD2	.	TRBV2	TRBJ2-7	CAGTGGSSYEQYF	TGTGCCGGAACGGGAGGGAGCTCCTACGAGCAGTACTTC
.	.	TRBV5-1	TRBJ2-1	CASSSGLAPADEQFF	TGCGCCAGCAGCTCCGGCCTAGCACCAGCCGATGAGCAGTTCTTC
TRBD2	.	TRBV5-6	TRBJ2-5	CASSLTSGGQETQYF	TGTGCCAGCAGCTTGACTAGCGGGGGACAAGAGACCCAGTACTTC
.	few	TRBV6-1	TRBJ2-6	CASSNAQSRANVLTF	TGTGCCAGCAGTAATGCACAAAGTCGGGCCAACGTCCTGACTTTC